The rows below give T cell receptor beta chains drawn from one sample of a study of blood T cell repertoires in COVID-19. Libraries were prepared by immunoSEQ multiplex PCR; TCRdb keeps only in-frame clonotypes and omits some of them. The data contain a few hundred thousand clones, around 84% of them singletons. The sequencing input was peripheral blood. The source is a man in his forties who had recovered from COVID-19. Both conserved end residues are part of each CDR3. D genes are given only for firm matches. The size of a clone is reported for some rows only, either as once, few or many, or as a class for expanded clones.

CDR3 DNA | CDR3 protein | clone size | J gene | D gene | V gene
TGTGCCAGCAGTACCCGGACTAGCAGCCTACACGAGCAGTACTTC | CASSTRTSSLHEQYF | - | TRBJ2-7 | TRBD2 | TRBV27
TGCAGTGCTAGAGGCCCCAGTGGCTACACCTTC | CSARGPSGYTF | - | TRBJ1-2 | - | TRBV20-1
TGTGCCAGCAGTCCTTCGACAGGGGAGGAAGGCTATGGCTACACCTTC | CASSPSTGEEGYGYTF | many | TRBJ1-2 | TRBD1 | TRBV27
TGTGCCAGCACGGGACTAGCACCCGATGAGCAGTTCTTC | CASTGLAPDEQFF | - | TRBJ2-1 | TRBD2 | TRBV27
TGTGCCAGCAGCTTGCCCGGAACGAGACGAAGACTTGGCTACACCTTC | CASSLPGTRRRLGYTF | - | TRBJ1-2 | - | TRBV5-6
TGTGCCAGCTCACCCGGGACAGGGGGCAACTATGGCTACACCTTC | CASSPGTGGNYGYTF | - | TRBJ1-2 | TRBD1 | TRBV18
TGTGCCAGCAGCCAAGAAATAGGGGCTGGAAACACCATATATTTT | CASSQEIGAGNTIYF | once | TRBJ1-3 | - | TRBV3-1/TRBV3-2
TGTGCCAGCAGCTTAGTAGGGCTGGGGCGTCGACGGTCACCCCTCCACTTT | CASSLVGLGRRRSPLHF | - | TRBJ1-6 | - | TRBV7-2
TGTGCCAGTCAACAGGGGGCCCTCCTCTCTGGAAACACCATATATTTT | CASQQGALLSGNTIYF | - | TRBJ1-3 | TRBD1 | TRBV19
TGTGCTAGTGGTTTACGGGACTCGGATTACAATGAGCAGTTCTTC | CASGLRDSDYNEQFF | - | TRBJ2-1 | - | TRBV12-5
TGTGCCAGCAGCTTAGTGGGGCAATACACTGAAGCTTTCTTT | CASSLVGQYTEAFF | - | TRBJ1-1 | - | TRBV7-2
TGTGCCAGCAGGCTAATGAACACTGAAGCTTTCTTT | CASRLMNTEAFF | once | TRBJ1-1 | - | TRBV6-5
TGCGCCAGCAGCTTGGAGGGGACAGGGGGCGGCTACGAGCAGTACTTC | CASSLEGTGGGYEQYF | - | TRBJ2-7 | TRBD1 | TRBV5-1
TGTGCCAGCCCTCCACTTGGGGGGGGAATTGACACTGAAGCTTTCTTT | CASPPLGGGIDTEAFF | many | TRBJ1-1 | - | TRBV19
TGTGCCACCCTCCGGGGAATCGGCACTGAAGCTTTCTTT | CATLRGIGTEAFF | - | TRBJ1-1 | - | TRBV2
TGTGCCAGCTCACCCCCATGGATGGGACAGCCCACCGGGGAGCTGTTTTTT | CASSPPWMGQPTGELFF | - | TRBJ2-2 | TRBD1 | TRBV18
TGTGCCAGCAGTCAGGGGCGGAACACTGAAGCTTTCTTT | CASSQGRNTEAFF | - | TRBJ1-1 | - | TRBV6-5
TGTGCCAGCAGCATGAGCGGGGGGGCCCTAGAGATCCAGTACTTC | CASSMSGGALEIQYF | - | TRBJ2-5 | TRBD2 | TRBV13
TGTGCCAGCAGCACACAGGGGAAAGGTGAAAAACTGTTTTTT | CASSTQGKGEKLFF | once | TRBJ1-4 | - | TRBV21-1
TGTGCCAGCAGCCGACAGGATAAGTCTGAAGCTTTCTTT | CASSRQDKSEAFF | - | TRBJ1-1 | - | TRBV6-5
TGTGCCAGCAGCCGAGGGGGCGCTGGGGCCAACGTCCTGACTTTC | CASSRGGAGANVLTF | - | TRBJ2-6 | TRBD1 | TRBV7-8
TGCGCCAGCAGCTTGGGTCGGGTCAGGGGTGAAAAACTGTTTTTT | CASSLGRVRGEKLFF | - | TRBJ1-4 | - | TRBV5-1
TGCGCCAGCAGCTCCGGCAGTGAAGCGGGAGGAGTCACAGATACGCAGTATTTT | CASSSGSEAGGVTDTQYF | once | TRBJ2-3 | TRBD2 | TRBV5-1
TGTGCCAGCAAAAAGACAGGGGCAAGCAATCAGCCCCAGCATTTT | CASKKTGASNQPQHF | - | TRBJ1-5 | TRBD1 | TRBV27
TGTGCCAGCAGTCCTGGGCCCCGGGACAGCCAAGCAACTAATGAAAAACTGTTTTTT | CASSPGPRDSQATNEKLFF | - | TRBJ1-4 | TRBD1 | TRBV27
TGTGCCAGCACCCCCCTTTCGGGTGACTATGGCTACACCTTC | CASTPLSGDYGYTF | few | TRBJ1-2 | - | TRBV27
TGTGCCAGCAGCCGACCGGGACAGGGTTACACTGAAGCTTTCTTT | CASSRPGQGYTEAFF | - | TRBJ1-1 | TRBD1 | TRBV6-5
TGTGCCAGCAGTCTCAATCAAGGGGGCCATGGCTACACCTTC | CASSLNQGGHGYTF | - | TRBJ1-2 | TRBD1 | TRBV27
TGTGCCAGCAGGCCTACGTCGGGGGGGAAAGAGACCCAGTACTTC | CASRPTSGGKETQYF | - | TRBJ2-5 | TRBD2 | TRBV6-2/TRBV6-3
TGTGCCAGCACCAATGGACAGACAAATGAAAAACTGTTTTTT | CASTNGQTNEKLFF | - | TRBJ1-4 | - | TRBV28
TGTGCCAGCAGCTTGGCGGGAGCGAACACCGGGGAGCTGTTTTTT | CASSLAGANTGELFF | once | TRBJ2-2 | - | TRBV5-4
TGCGCCAGCAGCCAAGAGAGTACCAGGAATACGCAGTATTTT | CASSQESTRNTQYF | - | TRBJ2-3 | - | TRBV4-3
TGTGCCTGGAGTCCCAACGGTGCTGGAAACACCATATATTTT | CAWSPNGAGNTIYF | - | TRBJ1-3 | - | TRBV30
TGTGCCTGGACTCAAGGACAGGGGGTCACAGATACGCAGTATTTT | CAWTQGQGVTDTQYF | - | TRBJ2-3 | TRBD1 | TRBV30
TGTGCCAGCAGTTTCACCGCGGAGGGTGAGCAGTTCTTC | CASSFTAEGEQFF | - | TRBJ2-1 | - | TRBV12-3/TRBV12-4
TGTGCCAGCAGCTTAGGACAGGGAGCCGTTTACACCTTC | CASSLGQGAVYTF | - | TRBJ1-2 | TRBD1 | TRBV5-6
TGTGCCAGCAGCCCACCCCTGGGCAGTATGAACACTGAAGCTTTCTTT | CASSPPLGSMNTEAFF | few | TRBJ1-1 | - | TRBV7-9